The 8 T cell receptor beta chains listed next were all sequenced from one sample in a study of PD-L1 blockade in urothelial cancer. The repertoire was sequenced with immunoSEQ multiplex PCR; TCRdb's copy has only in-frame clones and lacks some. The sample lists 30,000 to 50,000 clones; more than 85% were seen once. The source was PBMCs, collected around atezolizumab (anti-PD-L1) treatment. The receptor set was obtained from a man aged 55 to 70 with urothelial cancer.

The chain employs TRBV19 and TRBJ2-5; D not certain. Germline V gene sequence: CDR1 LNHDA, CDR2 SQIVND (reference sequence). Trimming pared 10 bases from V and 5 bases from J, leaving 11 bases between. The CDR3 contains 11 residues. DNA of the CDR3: TGTGCCACCCCGAGCGTGGAGACCCAGTACTTC. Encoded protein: CATPSVETQYF.

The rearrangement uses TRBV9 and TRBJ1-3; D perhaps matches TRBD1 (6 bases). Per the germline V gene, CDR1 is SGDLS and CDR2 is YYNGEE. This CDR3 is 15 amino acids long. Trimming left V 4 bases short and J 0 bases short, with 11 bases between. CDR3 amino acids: CASSPTGSSGNTIYF. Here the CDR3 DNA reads TGTGCCAGCAGCCCGACAGGCAGCTCTGGAAACACCATATATTTT.

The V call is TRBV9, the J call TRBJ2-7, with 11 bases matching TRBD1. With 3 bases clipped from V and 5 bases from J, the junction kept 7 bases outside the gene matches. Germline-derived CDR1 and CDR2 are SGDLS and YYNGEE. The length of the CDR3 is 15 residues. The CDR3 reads CASSERTGGANEQYF. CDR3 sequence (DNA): TGTGCCAGCAGCGAACGGACAGGGGGCGCGAACGAGCAGTACTTC.

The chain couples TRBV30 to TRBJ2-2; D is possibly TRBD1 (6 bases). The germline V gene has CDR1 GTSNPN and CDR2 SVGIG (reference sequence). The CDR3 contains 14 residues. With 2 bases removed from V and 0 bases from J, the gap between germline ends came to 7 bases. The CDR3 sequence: CAWSRDTNTGELFF. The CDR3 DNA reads TGTGCCTGGAGTCGGGACACGAACACCGGGGAGCTGTTTTTT.

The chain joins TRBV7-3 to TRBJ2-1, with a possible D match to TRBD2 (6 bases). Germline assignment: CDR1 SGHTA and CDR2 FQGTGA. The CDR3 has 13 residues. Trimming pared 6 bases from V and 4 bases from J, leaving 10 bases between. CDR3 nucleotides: TGTGCCAGCAGTGGGGGGAATTACAATGAGCAGTTCTTC. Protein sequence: CASSGGNYNEQFF.

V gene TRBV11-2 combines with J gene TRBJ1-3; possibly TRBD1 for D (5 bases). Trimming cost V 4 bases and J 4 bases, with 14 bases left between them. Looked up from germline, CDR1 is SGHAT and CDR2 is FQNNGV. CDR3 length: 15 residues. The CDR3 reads CASSSETGYGNTIYF. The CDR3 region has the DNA TGTGCCAGCAGCTCGGAAACAGGATACGGAAACACCATATATTTT.

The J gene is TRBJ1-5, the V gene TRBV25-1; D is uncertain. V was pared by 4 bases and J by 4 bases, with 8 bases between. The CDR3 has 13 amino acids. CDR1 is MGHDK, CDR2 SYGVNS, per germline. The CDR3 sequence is CASSGQWNQPQHF. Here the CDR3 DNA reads TGTGCCAGCAGTGGGCAGTGGAATCAGCCCCAGCATTTT.

CDR3: CASSLEGWGHEQYF. The CDR3 DNA is TGTGCCAGCAGCTTAGAGGGGTGGGGCCACGAGCAGTACTTC. The J gene is TRBJ2-7, the V gene TRBV7-8; TRBD1 is a possible D gene (5 bases). This CDR3 spans 14 amino acids. The germline CDR1 and CDR2 sequences are SGHVS and FQNEAQ. Trimming removed 1 base at V and 5 bases at J, with 12 bases between. The whole variable domain, filled in from reference TRBV7-8 and TRBJ2-7, reads GAGVSQSPRYKVAKRGQDVALRCDPISGHVSLFWYQQALGQGPEFLTYFQNEAQLDKSGLPSDRFFAERPEGSVSTLKIQRTQQEDSAVYLCASSLEGWGHEQYFGPGTRLTVT.